A single T cell receptor (beta chain) is shown here with its context. Authors' methods: Nucleated cell counts were estimated from reference gene primer amplification. Using immunoSEQ multiplex PCR, the repertoire was profiled, and TCRdb retains in-frame clones only, with some absent. The V and J calls and clone size come from that table; D and trimming were worked out from the DNA. The data contain about 94,000 clones, roughly 80% of them singletons. This entry comes from a study of blood T cell repertoires in COVID-19. Turning to the study itself: Samples representing acute and convalescent COVID-19 were sourced from the United States, Italy and Spain. T cells, B-cell-depleted T cells, or PBMCs provided the cDNA or gDNA that served as material.

Germline V gene data show CDR1 as LGHDT and CDR2 as YNNKEL (reference sequence). J lost 0 bases, V lost 6 bases, and 4 bases had no gene match. The CDR3 totals 15 residues. This chain joins TRBV3-1 (or the pseudogene TRBV3-2) and TRBJ2-1, with 8 bases fitting TRBD2. This sequence originates from a human donor in a cohort sampled during active COVID-19. Source material: peripheral blood. The chain's CDR3 is CASSRSGGSYNEQFF. CDR3 DNA sequence: TGTGCCAGCAGTCGAAGCGGGGGCTCCTACAATGAGCAGTTCTTC.